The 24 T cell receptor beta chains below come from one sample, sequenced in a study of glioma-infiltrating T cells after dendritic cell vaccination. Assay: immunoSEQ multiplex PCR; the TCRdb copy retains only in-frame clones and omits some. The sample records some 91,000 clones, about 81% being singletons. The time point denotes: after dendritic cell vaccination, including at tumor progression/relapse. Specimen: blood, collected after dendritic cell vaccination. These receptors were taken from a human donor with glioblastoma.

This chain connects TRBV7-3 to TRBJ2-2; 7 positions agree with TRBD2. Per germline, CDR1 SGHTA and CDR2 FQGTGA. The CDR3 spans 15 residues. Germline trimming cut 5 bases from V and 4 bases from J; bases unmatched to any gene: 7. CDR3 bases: TGTGCCAGCAGCCCACCCGGGACTACCACCGGGGAGCTGTTTTTT. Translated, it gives CASSPPGTTTGELFF.

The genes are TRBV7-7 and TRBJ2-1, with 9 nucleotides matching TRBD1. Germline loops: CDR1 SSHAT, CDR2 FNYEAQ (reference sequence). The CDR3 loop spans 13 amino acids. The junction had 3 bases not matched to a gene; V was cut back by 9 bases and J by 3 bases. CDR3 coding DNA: TGTGCCAGTTCGGGACAGGGCTACAATGAGCAGTTCTTC. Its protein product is CASSGQGYNEQFF.

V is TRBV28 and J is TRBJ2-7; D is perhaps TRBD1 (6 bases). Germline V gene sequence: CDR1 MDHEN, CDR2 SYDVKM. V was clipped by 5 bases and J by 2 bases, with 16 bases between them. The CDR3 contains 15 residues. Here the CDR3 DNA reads TGTGCCAGCAGTCCGACAGGTTCCAATGCCTACGAGCAGTACGTC. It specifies CASSPTGSNAYEQYV.

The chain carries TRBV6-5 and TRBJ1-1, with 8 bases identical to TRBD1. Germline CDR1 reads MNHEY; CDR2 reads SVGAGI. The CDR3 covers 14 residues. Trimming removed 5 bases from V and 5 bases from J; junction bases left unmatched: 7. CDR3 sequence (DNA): TGTGCCAGCAGTCTCCGGGACAGGATGACTGAAGCTTTCTTT. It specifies CASSLRDRMTEAFF.

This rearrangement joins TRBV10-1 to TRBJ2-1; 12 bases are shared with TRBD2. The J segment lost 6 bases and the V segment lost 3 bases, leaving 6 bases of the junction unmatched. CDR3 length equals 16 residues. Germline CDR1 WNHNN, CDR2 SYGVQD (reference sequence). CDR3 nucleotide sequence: TGCGCCAGCAGTGATGCTAGCGGGAGGGCCCTCAATGAGCAGTTCTTC. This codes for CASSDASGRALNEQFF.

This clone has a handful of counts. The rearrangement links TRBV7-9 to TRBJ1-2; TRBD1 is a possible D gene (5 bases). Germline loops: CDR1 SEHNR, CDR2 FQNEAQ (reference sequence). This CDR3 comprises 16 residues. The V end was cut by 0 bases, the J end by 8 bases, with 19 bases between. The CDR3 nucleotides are TGTGCCAGCAGCTTAGCAGGGGCTAAACTAACTGGGGGCTACACCTTC. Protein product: CASSLAGAKLTGGYTF.

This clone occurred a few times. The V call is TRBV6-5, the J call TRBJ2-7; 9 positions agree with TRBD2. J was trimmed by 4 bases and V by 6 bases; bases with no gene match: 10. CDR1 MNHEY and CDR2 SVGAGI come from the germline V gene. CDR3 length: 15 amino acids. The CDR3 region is CASSGRLADFYEQYV. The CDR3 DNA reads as TGTGCCAGCAGCGGAAGACTAGCGGACTTTTACGAGCAGTACGTC.

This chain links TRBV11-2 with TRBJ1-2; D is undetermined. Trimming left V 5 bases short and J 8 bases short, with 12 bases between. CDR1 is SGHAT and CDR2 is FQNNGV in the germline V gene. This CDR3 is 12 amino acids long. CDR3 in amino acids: CASSPDSWGYTF. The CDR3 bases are TGTGCCAGCAGCCCTGACTCGTGGGGCTACACCTTC.

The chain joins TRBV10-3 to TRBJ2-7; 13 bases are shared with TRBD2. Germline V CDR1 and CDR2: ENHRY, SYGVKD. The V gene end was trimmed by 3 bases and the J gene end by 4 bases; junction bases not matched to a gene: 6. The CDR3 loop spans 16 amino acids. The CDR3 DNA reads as TGTGCCATCAGTGACCAAACTAGCGGGAGGGGGTACGAGCAGTACGTC. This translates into CAISDQTSGRGYEQYV.

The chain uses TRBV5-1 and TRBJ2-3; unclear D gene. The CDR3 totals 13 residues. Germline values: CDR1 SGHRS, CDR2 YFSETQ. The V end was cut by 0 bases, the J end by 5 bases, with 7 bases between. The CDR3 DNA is TGCGCCAGCAGCTTGGGCAGTTTAGATACGCAGTATTTT. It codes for CASSLGSLDTQYF.

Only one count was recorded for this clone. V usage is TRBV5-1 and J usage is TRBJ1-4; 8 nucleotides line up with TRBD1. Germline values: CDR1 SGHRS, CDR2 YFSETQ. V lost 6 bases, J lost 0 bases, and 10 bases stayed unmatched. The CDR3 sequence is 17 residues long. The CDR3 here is CASNSGQGAATNEKLFF. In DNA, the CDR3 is TGCGCCAGCAATTCGGGGCAGGGGGCTGCAACTAATGAAAAACTGTTTTTT.

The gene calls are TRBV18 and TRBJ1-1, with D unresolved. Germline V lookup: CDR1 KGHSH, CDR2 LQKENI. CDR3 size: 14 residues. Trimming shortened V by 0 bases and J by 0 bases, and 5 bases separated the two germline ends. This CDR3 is CASSPPGLNTEAFF. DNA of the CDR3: TGTGCCAGCTCACCACCCGGGTTGAACACTGAAGCTTTCTTT.

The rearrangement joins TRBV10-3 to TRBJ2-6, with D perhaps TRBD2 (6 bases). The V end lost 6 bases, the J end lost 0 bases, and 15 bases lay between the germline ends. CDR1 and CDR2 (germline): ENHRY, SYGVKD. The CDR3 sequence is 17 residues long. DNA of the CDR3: TGTGCCATCAGGCCCTTCGGGGGTAACTCTGGGGCCAACGTCCTGACTTTC. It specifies CAIRPFGGNSGANVLTF.

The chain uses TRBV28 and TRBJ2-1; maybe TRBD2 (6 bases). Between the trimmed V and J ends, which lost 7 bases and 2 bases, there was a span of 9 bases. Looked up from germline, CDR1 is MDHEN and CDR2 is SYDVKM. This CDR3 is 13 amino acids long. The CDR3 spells CASTRRAYNEQFF. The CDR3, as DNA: TGTGCCAGCACAAGGAGGGCCTACAATGAGCAGTTCTTC.

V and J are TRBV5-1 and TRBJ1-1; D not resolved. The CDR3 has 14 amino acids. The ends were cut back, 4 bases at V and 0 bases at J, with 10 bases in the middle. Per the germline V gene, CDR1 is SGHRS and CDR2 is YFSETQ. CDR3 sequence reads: CASSEGGMNTEAFF. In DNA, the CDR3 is TGCGCCAGCAGCGAGGGCGGGATGAACACTGAAGCTTTCTTT.

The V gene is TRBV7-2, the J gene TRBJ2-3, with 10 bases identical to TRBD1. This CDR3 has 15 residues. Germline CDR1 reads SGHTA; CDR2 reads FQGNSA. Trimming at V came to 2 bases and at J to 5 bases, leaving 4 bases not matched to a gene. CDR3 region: CASSLSRDRGDTQYF. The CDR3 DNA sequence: TGTGCCAGCAGCTTATCCCGGGACAGGGGAGATACGCAGTATTTT.

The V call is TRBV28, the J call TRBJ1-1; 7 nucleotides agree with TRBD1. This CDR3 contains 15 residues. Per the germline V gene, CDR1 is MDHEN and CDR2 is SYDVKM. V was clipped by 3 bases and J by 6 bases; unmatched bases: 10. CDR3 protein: CASSFLEGAEAEAFF. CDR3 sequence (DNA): TGTGCCAGCAGTTTCCTCGAGGGGGCAGAAGCTGAAGCTTTCTTT. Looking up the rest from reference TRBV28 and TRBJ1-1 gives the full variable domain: DVKVTQSSRYLVKRTGEKVFLECVQDMDHENMFWYRQDPGLGLRLIYFSYDVKMKEKGDIPEGYSVSREKKERFSLILESASTNQTSMYLCASSFLEGAEAEAFFGQGTRLTVV.

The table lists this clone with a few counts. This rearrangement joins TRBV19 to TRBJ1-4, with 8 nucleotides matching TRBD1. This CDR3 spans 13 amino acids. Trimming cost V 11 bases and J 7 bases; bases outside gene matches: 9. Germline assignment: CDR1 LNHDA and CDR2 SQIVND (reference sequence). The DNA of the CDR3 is TGTGCCGGGGGGCGGACAGGGAGTGAAAAACTGTTTTTT. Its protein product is CAGGRTGSEKLFF.

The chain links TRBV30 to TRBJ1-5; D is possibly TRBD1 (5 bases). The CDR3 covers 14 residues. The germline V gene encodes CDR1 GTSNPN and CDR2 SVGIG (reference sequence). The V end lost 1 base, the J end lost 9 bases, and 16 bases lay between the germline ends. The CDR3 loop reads CAWSGAQASGPQHF. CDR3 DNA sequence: TGTGCCTGGAGTGGGGCACAGGCATCGGGGCCCCAGCATTTT. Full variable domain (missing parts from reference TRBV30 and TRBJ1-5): SQTIHQWPATLVQPVGSPLSLECTVEGTSNPNLYWYRQAAGRGLQLLFYSVGIGQISSEVPQNLSASRPQDRQFILSSKKLLLSDSGFYLCAWSGAQASGPQHFGDGTRLSIL.

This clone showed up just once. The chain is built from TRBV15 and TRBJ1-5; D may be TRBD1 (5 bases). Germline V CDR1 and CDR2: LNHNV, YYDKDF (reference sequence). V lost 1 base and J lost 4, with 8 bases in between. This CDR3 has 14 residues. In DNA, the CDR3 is TGTGCCACCAGCAGAGTCCAGGGTAATCAGCCCCAGCATTTT. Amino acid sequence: CATSRVQGNQPQHF.

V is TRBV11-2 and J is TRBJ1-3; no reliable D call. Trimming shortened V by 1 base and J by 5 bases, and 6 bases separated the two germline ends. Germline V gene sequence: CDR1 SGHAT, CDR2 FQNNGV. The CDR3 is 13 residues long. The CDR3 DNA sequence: TGTGCCAGCAGCTTAGTGCGAAGAAACACCATATATTTT. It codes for CASSLVRRNTIYF. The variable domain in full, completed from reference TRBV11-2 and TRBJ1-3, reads EAGVAQSPRYKIIEKRQSVAFWCNPISGHATLYWYQQILGQGPKLLIQFQNNGVVDDSQLPKDRFSAERLKGVDSTLKIQPAKLEDSAVYLCASSLVRRNTIYFGEGSWLTVV.

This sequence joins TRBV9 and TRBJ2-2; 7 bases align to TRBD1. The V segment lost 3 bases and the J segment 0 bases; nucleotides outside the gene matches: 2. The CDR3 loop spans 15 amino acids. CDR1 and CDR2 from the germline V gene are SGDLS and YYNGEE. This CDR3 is CASSETGANTGELFF. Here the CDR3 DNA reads TGTGCCAGCAGCGAAACAGGGGCGAACACCGGGGAGCTGTTTTTT.

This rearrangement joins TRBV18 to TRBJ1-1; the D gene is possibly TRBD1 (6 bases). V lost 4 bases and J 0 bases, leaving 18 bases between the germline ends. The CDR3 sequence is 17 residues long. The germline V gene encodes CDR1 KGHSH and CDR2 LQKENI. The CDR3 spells CASSLKRDRTMNTEAFF. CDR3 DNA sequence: TGTGCCAGCTCACTAAAGCGAGACAGGACCATGAACACTGAAGCTTTCTTT.

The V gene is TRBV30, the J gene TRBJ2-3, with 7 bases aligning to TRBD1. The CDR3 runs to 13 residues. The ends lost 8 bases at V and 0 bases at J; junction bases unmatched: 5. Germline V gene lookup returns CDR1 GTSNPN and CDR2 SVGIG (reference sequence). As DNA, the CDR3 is TGTGCCGGGGACAGAATTAGCACAGATACGCAGTATTTT. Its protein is CAGDRISTDTQYF.